This TCR beta chain derives from a study of CD8 T cells in ankylosing spondylitis. Study-wide results and limits: Blood from ankylosing spondylitis patients appeared to carry a characteristic eight-variant TCR beta motif.

This clonotype showed up many times. The target antigen is unknown. TCRdb reanalysed the 5' RACE reads using MiXCR and keeps one entry per CDR3 protein. The sample holds 150,000 to 200,000 distinct CDR3 sequences; about 18% are singletons and the top ten take approximately 8%. The sample consisted of blood, either unsorted or a sorted T cell fraction (not recorded which). This sequence originates from a male donor with ankylosing spondylitis or in good health (not recorded which).

The CDR3 coding sequence is TGCAGCGTCAGGGGACAGGGGGGGAACACTGAAGCTTTCTTT. It yields the protein CSVRGQGGNTEAFF. V and J are TRBV29-1 and TRBJ1-1, with 11 nucleotides matching TRBD1. CDR1 and CDR2 from the germline V gene are SQVTM and ANQGSEA. This CDR3 is built from 14 residues. V shed 6 bases and J 1 base; nucleotides not matched to a gene: 4.